This T cell receptor (beta chain) is from a study of CD8 T cells in Susac syndrome. Reverse transcription of about 0.45 to 1 ug RNA was performed with random hexamers. TCR beta CDR3 was amplified by immunoSEQ multiplex PCR. This amplification extended across 54 Vbeta and 13 Jbeta segments. From the immunoSEQ multiplex PCR reads, TCRdb called clonotypes with MiXCR, one entry per CDR3 protein. The sample lists roughly 100,000 distinct CDR3 sequences; around 94% were seen once. TCR beta from blood CD8+ and CD4+ T cells was sequenced. The material sequenced was CD8+ T cells from PBMCs. The source of this sequence is a human donor with Susac syndrome.

The CDR3 DNA is TGTGCCAGCAGCGTAGCTTCGGGGGGCGTGACTGAAGCTTTCTTT. It specifies CASSVASGGVTEAFF. The chain uses TRBV9 and TRBJ1-1, with D possibly matching TRBD1 (6 bases). Looked up from germline, CDR1 is SGDLS and CDR2 is YYNGEE. The CDR3 is 15 residues long. The V gene lost 0 bases and the J gene lost 5 bases, with 14 bases spanning the gap.